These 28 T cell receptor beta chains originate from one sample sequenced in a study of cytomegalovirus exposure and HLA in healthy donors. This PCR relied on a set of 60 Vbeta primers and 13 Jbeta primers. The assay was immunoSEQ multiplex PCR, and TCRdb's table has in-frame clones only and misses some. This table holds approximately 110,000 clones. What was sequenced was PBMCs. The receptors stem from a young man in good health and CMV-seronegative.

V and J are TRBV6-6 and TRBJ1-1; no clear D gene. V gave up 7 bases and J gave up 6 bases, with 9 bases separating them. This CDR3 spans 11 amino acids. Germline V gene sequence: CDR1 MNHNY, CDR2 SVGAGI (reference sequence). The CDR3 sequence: CASTGVAEAFF. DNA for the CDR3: TGTGCCAGCACCGGGGTCGCTGAAGCTTTCTTT.

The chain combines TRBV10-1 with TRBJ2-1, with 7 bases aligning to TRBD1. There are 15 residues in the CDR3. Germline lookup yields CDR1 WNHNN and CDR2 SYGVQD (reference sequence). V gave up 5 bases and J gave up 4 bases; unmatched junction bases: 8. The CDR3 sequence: CASSLSSDRYNEQFF. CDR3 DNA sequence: TGCGCCAGCAGTCTGTCCTCGGACAGGTACAATGAGCAGTTCTTC.

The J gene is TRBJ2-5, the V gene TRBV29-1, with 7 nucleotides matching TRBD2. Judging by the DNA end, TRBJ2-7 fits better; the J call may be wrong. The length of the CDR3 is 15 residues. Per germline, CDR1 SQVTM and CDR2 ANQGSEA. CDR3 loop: CSVVRPASGSYEQYF. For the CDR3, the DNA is TGCAGCGTCGTAAGGCCGGCTAGCGGAAGCTACGAGCAGTACTTC.

The DNA for the CDR3 is TGTGCCAGCAGTCGTGGACCCGGGGGGAGGGACACTGAAGCTTTCTTT. It yields the protein CASSRGPGGRDTEAFF. V and J are TRBV5-4 and TRBJ1-1; TRBD1 is a possible D gene (5 bases). The ends were cut back, 5 bases at V and 3 bases at J, with 20 bases in the middle. The germline gives CDR1 SGHNT, CDR2 YYREEE (reference sequence). The CDR3 contains 16 residues.

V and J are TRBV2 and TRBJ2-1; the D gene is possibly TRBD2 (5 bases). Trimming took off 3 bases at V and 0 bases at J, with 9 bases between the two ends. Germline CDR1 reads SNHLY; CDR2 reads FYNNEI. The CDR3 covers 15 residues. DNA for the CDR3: TGTGCCAGCAGTGATCAAGCGGCCTCCTACAATGAGCAGTTCTTC. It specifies CASSDQAASYNEQFF.

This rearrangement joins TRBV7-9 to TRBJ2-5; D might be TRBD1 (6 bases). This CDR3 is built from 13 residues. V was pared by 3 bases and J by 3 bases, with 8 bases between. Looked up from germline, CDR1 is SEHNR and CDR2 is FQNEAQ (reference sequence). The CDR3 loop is CASSLGAKETQYF. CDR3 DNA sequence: TGTGCCAGCAGCTTGGGGGCCAAAGAGACCCAGTACTTC.

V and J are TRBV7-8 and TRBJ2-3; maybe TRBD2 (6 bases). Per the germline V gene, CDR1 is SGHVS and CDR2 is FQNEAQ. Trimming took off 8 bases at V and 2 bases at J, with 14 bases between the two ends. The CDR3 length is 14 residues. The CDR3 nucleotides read TGTGCCAGCTCCGTTCGGGAGACCACAGATACGCAGTATTTT. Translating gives CASSVRETTDTQYF.

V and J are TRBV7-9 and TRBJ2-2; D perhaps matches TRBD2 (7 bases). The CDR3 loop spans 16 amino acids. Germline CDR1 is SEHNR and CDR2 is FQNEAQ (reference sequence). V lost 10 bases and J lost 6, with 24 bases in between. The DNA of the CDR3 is TGTGCCACCCGGGGGGCCGGTCCCCTTCAGTCCGGGGAGCTGTTTTTT. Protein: CATRGAGPLQSGELFF.

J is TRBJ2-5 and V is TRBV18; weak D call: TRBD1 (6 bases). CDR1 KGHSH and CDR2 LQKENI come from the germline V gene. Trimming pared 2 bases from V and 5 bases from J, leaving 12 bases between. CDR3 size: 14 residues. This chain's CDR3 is CASSPTGQGETQYF. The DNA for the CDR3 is TGTGCCAGCTCACCAACAGGTCAGGGGGAGACCCAGTACTTC.

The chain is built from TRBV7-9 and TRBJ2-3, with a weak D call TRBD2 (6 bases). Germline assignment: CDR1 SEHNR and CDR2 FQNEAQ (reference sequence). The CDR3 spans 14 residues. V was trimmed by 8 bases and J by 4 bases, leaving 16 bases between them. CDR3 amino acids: CASSMGGTADTQYF. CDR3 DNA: TGTGCCAGCTCGATGGGGGGAACGGCAGATACGCAGTATTTT.

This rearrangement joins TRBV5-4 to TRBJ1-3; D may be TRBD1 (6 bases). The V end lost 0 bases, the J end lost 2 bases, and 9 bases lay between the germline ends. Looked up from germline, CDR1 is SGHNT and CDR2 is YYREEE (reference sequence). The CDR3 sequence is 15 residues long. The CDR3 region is CASSLGGGTGNTIYF. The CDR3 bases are TGTGCCAGCAGCTTGGGAGGGGGAACTGGAAACACCATATATTTT.

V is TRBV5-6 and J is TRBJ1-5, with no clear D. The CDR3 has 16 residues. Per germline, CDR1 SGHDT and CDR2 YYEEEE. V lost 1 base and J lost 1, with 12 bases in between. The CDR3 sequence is CASSLRSGISNQPQHF. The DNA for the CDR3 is TGTGCCAGCAGCTTGCGAAGTGGCATCAGCAATCAGCCCCAGCATTTT.

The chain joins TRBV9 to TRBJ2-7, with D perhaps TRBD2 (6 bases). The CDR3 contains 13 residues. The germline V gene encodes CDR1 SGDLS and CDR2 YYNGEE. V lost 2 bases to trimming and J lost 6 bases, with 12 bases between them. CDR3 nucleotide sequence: TGTGCCAGCAGCGTCGAGGAGGGTTGCGAGCAGTACTTC. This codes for CASSVEEGCEQYF.

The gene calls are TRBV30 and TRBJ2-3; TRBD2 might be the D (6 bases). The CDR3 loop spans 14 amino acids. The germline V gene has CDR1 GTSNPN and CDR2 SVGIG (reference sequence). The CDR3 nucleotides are TGTGCACGTGGGGGGATAACTAGCACAGATACGCAGTATTTT. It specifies CARGGITSTDTQYF.

CDR3 protein: CASSSRGYYGYTF. The CDR3 nucleotides read TGTGCCAGCAGCTCCCGGGGGTACTATGGCTACACCTTC. The chain links TRBV7-2 to TRBJ1-2; D is possibly TRBD1 (5 bases). The germline gives CDR1 SGHTA, CDR2 FQGNSA. V gave up 4 bases and J gave up 3 bases, with 9 bases separating them. There are 13 residues in the CDR3.

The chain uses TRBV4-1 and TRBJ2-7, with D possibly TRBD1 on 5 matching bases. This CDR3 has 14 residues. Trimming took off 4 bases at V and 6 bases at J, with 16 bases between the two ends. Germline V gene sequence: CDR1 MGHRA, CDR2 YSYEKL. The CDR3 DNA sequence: TGCGCCAGCAGCCTCGGCTGGGGCTCTTTCGAGCAGTACTTC. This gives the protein CASSLGWGSFEQYF.

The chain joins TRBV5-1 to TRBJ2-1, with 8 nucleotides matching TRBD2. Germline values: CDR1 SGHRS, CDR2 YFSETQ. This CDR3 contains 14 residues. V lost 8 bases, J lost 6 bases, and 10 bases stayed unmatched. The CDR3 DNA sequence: TGCGCCAGTCGCCCGGGGGGGGCGATCAATGAGCAGTTCTTC. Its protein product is CASRPGGAINEQFF.

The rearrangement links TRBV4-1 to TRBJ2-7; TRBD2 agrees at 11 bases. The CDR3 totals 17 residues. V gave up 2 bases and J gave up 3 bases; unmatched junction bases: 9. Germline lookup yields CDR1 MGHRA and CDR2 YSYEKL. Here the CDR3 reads CASSQFFTGTSGYEQYF. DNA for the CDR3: TGCGCCAGCAGCCAATTCTTTACCGGGACTAGCGGCTACGAGCAGTACTTC.

The CDR3 region has the DNA TGCGCCAGCAGCTTTCGACCAGGGCACTCCTACGAGCAGTACTTC. Protein sequence: CASSFRPGHSYEQYF. The V gene is TRBV5-1, the J gene TRBJ2-7; D possibly corresponds to TRBD1 (5 bases). There are 15 residues in the CDR3. CDR1 and CDR2 from the germline V gene are SGHRS and YFSETQ. The V and J ends lost 2 bases and 0 bases respectively, with 12 bases between them.

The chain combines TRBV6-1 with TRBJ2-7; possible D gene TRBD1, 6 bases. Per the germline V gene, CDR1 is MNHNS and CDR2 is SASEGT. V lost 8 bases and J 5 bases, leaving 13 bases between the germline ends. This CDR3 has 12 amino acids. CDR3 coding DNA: TGTGCCAGCCGAAACAGGGCCGACGAGCAGTACTTC. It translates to CASRNRADEQYF.

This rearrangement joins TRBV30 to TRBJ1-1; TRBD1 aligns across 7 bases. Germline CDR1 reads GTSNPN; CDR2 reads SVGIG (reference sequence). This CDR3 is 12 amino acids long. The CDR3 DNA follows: TGTGTCGGACAGGCAATGAACACTGAAGCTTTCTTT. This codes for CVGQAMNTEAFF.

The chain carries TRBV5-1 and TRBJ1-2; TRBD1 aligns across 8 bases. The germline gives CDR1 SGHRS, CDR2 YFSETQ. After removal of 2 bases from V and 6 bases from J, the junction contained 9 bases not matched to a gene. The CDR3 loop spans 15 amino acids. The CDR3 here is CASSFWAGGGDGYTF. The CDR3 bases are TGCGCCAGCAGCTTTTGGGCAGGGGGCGGCGATGGCTACACCTTC.

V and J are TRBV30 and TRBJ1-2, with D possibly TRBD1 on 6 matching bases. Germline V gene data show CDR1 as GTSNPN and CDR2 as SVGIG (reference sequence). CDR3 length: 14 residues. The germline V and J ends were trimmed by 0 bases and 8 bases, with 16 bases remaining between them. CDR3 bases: TGTGCCTGGAGTGTACCTCAGGGGTGGGGCGGCTACACCTTC. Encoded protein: CAWSVPQGWGGYTF. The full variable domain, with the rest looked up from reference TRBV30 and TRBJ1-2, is SQTIHQWPATLVQPVGSPLSLECTVEGTSNPNLYWYRQAAGRGLQLLFYSVGIGQISSEVPQNLSASRPQDRQFILSSKKLLLSDSGFYLCAWSVPQGWGGYTFGSGTRLTVV.

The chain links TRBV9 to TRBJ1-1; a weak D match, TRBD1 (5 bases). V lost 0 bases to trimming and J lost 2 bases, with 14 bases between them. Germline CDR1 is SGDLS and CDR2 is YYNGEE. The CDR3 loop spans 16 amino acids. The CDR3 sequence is CASSVGGGVQNTEAFF. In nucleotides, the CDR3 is TGTGCCAGCAGCGTAGGTGGGGGGGTCCAAAACACTGAAGCTTTCTTT.

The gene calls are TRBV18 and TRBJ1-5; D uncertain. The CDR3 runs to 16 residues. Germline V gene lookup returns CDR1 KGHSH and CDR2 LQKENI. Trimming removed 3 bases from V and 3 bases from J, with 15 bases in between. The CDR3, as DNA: TGTGCCAGCTCACCTTTAAATCAGAATGCCAATCAGCCCCAGCATTTT. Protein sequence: CASSPLNQNANQPQHF.

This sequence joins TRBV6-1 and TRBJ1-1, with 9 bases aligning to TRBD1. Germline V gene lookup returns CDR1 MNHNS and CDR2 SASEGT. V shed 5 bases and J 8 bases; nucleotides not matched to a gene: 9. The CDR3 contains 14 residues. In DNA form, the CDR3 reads TGTGCCAGCAGTCGGGACAGGGTTAGTGCCGAAGCTTTCTTT. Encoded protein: CASSRDRVSAEAFF.

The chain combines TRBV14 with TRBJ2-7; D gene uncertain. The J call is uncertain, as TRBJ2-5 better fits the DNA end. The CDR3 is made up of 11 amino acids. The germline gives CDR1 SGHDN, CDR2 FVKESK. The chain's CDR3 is CASSQGGTQYF. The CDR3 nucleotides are TGTGCCAGCAGCCAAGGCGGGACCCAGTACTTC.

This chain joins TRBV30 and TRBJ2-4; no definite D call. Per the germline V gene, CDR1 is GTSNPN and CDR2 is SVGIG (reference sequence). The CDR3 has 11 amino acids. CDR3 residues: CAVSGKNIQYF. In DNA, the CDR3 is TGTGCTGTCTCGGGCAAAAACATTCAGTACTTC.